Below, 29 T cell receptor beta chains from the same sample are listed, as sequenced in a study of cytomegalovirus exposure and HLA in healthy donors. Primers for the PCR totalled 60 Vbeta and 13 Jbeta. Clones were read by immunoSEQ multiplex PCR, and TCRdb kept only the in-frame ones, dropping some. The sample contains hundreds of thousands of clones, 80% to 90% of which appear only once. The sequenced sample was PBMCs. Source of these receptors: a girl aged 2 to 9 in good health and CMV-seronegative.

The V call is TRBV10-1, the J call TRBJ2-7, with TRBD1 matching over 12 bases. Germline-derived CDR1 and CDR2 are WNHNN and SYGVQD (reference sequence). The CDR3 extends over 17 amino acids. The junction had 9 bases not matched to a gene; V was cut back by 6 bases and J by 0 bases. The CDR3 DNA follows: TGCGCCAGCAGGAGGGGGACAGGGGGCTACAGCTCCTACGAGCAGTACTTC. Amino acid sequence: CASRRGTGGYSSYEQYF.

The chain combines TRBV7-9 with TRBJ1-2; perhaps TRBD1 as D (6 bases). The V end lost 1 base, the J end lost 4 bases, and 10 bases lay between the germline ends. CDR3 length equals 14 residues. Per germline, CDR1 SEHNR and CDR2 FQNEAQ (reference sequence). The CDR3: CASSLEGVGYGYTF. CDR3 nucleotide sequence: TGTGCCAGCAGCTTAGAGGGGGTTGGCTATGGCTACACCTTC. The variable domain in full, with the rest retrieved from reference TRBV7-9 and TRBJ1-2, is DTGVSQNPRHKITKRGQNVTFRCDPISEHNRLYWYRQTLGQGPEFLTYFQNEAQLEKSRLLSDRFSAERPKGSFSTLEIQRTEQGDSAMYLCASSLEGVGYGYTFGSGTRLTVV.

The chain uses TRBV2 and TRBJ2-1; D might be TRBD2 (6 bases). Germline CDR1 reads SNHLY; CDR2 reads FYNNEI. V shed 0 bases and J shed 6 bases, with 18 bases lying between them. The CDR3 is made up of 17 amino acids. CDR3 sequence: CASSEAQGLYPSNEQFF. The CDR3 nucleotides are TGTGCCAGCAGTGAAGCGCAGGGACTTTATCCTAGCAATGAGCAGTTCTTC.

The chain joins TRBV12-5 to TRBJ2-2, with 9 bases identical to TRBD1. The CDR3 runs to 16 residues. J was trimmed by 4 bases and V by 2 bases; bases with no gene match: 5. CDR1 LGHNT and CDR2 FRNRAP come from the germline V gene. CDR3 region: CASGLPGQGFTGELFF. The CDR3 DNA sequence: TGTGCTAGTGGTTTGCCGGGACAGGGTTTCACCGGGGAGCTGTTTTTT.

The V gene is TRBV6-1, the J gene TRBJ2-3; 15 bases line up with TRBD2. CDR3 length: 16 amino acids. CDR1 is MNHNS and CDR2 is SASEGT in the germline V gene. V gave up 3 bases and J gave up 5 bases; unmatched junction bases: 3. The CDR3 spells CASSDRGLAGGDTQYF. In nucleotides, the CDR3 is TGTGCCAGCAGTGATCGGGGACTAGCGGGAGGAGATACGCAGTATTTT.

CDR3: CASSYGTLTYNEQFF. For the CDR3, the DNA is TGTGCCAGCAGTTATGGGACACTTACCTACAATGAGCAGTTCTTC. V and J are TRBV6-5 and TRBJ2-1; tentative D call: TRBD1 (6 bases). CDR3 length: 15 amino acids. CDR1 and CDR2 (germline): MNHEY, SVGAGI. V lost 3 bases and J 2 bases, leaving 11 bases between the germline ends.

V usage is TRBV18 and J usage is TRBJ2-7, with 10 nucleotides matching TRBD2. CDR1 and CDR2 from the germline V gene are KGHSH and LQKENI. The CDR3 sequence is 17 residues long. V shed 1 base and J 4 bases; nucleotides not matched to a gene: 10. This CDR3 is CASSPQFEVSGRYEQYF. The CDR3 DNA follows: TGTGCCAGCTCACCACAATTTGAGGTTAGCGGGAGGTACGAGCAGTACTTC. Using reference TRBV18 and TRBJ2-7 for the parts outside the CDR3, the full variable domain is NAGVMQNPRHLVRRRGQEARLRCSPMKGHSHVYWYRQLPEEGLKFMVYLQKENIIDESGMPKERFSAEFPKEGPSILRIQQVVRGDSAAYFCASSPQFEVSGRYEQYFGPGTRLTVT.

The chain carries TRBV15 and TRBJ1-2; D call uncertain. This CDR3 has 16 residues. The V gene's germline CDR1 is LNHNV and CDR2 YYDKDF (reference sequence). V lost 0 bases and J 5 bases, leaving 16 bases between the germline ends. CDR3 nucleotide sequence: TGTGCCACCAGCAGAGAACGAGCGCAGCCGATATATGGCTACACCTTC. It encodes CATSRERAQPIYGYTF. Using reference TRBV15 and TRBJ1-2 for the parts outside the CDR3, the full variable domain is DAMVIQNPRYQVTQFGKPVTLSCSQTLNHNVMYWYQQKSSQAPKLLFHYYDKDFNNEADTPDNFQSRRPNTSFCFLDIRSPGLGDTAMYLCATSRERAQPIYGYTFGSGTRLTVV.

V is TRBV5-4 and J is TRBJ2-2; 10 bases map to TRBD2. The CDR3 consists of 15 residues. Germline CDR1 reads SGHNT; CDR2 reads YYREEE (reference sequence). J lost 6 bases, V lost 4 bases, and 6 bases had no gene match. CDR3 amino acids: CASSQKGLASGELFF. The CDR3 DNA reads TGTGCCAGCAGCCAAAAGGGACTAGCGTCCGGGGAGCTGTTTTTT.

The chain couples TRBV5-1 to TRBJ2-7, with TRBD1 identical over 8 bases. V lost 5 bases to trimming and J lost 7 bases; unmatched junction nucleotides: 5. Germline V gene lookup returns CDR1 SGHRS and CDR2 YFSETQ. The CDR3 contains 12 residues. The CDR3 region is CASRTRDREQYF. In DNA form, the CDR3 reads TGCGCCAGCAGGACCCGGGACAGGGAGCAGTACTTC.

The chain carries TRBV11-2 and TRBJ1-1; D is possibly TRBD1 (5 bases). This CDR3 comprises 15 residues. V gave up 0 bases and J gave up 1 base, with 9 bases separating them. The germline gives CDR1 SGHAT, CDR2 FQNNGV. Here the CDR3 reads CASSLDYRRNTEAFF. CDR3 DNA: TGTGCCAGCAGCTTAGATTACAGGAGGAACACTGAAGCTTTCTTT. Full variable domain (outside the CDR3, taken from reference TRBV11-2 and TRBJ1-1): EAGVAQSPRYKIIEKRQSVAFWCNPISGHATLYWYQQILGQGPKLLIQFQNNGVVDDSQLPKDRFSAERLKGVDSTLKIQPAKLEDSAVYLCASSLDYRRNTEAFFGQGTRLTVV.

This sequence joins TRBV2 and TRBJ2-6; 9 positions match TRBD1. The CDR3 consists of 17 residues. Unmatched junction bases numbered 8, after V lost 5 bases and J lost 3 bases. Germline V gives CDR1 SNHLY, CDR2 FYNNEI. In nucleotides, the CDR3 is TGTGCCAGCAGTTCCGGGACAGGGTCTTTTGGGGCCAACGTCCTGACTTTC. Its translation is CASSSGTGSFGANVLTF. The variable domain in full, completed from reference TRBV2 and TRBJ2-6, reads EPEVTQTPSHQVTQMGQEVILRCVPISNHLYFYWYRQILGQKVEFLVSFYNNEISEKSEIFDDQFSVERPDGSNFTLKIRSTKLEDSAMYFCASSSGTGSFGANVLTFGAGSRLTVL.

This chain connects TRBV9 to TRBJ1-4, with D perhaps matching TRBD1 (5 bases). Per germline, CDR1 SGDLS and CDR2 YYNGEE. This CDR3 has 15 amino acids. V dropped 0 bases and J dropped 8 bases, with 14 bases sitting between them. DNA for the CDR3: TGTGCCAGCAGCGTAGGGGTCGGGGGTAACGAAAAACTGTTTTTT. Its translation is CASSVGVGGNEKLFF. Together with reference TRBV9 and TRBJ1-4, the CDR3 gives the full variable domain: DSGVTQTPKHLITATGQRVTLRCSPRSGDLSVYWYQQSLDQGLQFLIQYYNGEERAKGNILERFSAQQFPDLHSELNLSSLELGDSALYFCASSVGVGGNEKLFFGSGTQLSVL.

V and J are TRBV4-1 and TRBJ1-3, with D hard to call. Trimming took 0 bases from V and 5 from J, leaving 11 bases between them. Germline lookup yields CDR1 MGHRA and CDR2 YSYEKL. The CDR3 runs to 15 residues. The CDR3, as DNA: TGCGCCAGCAGCCAAGAATCAGGTCTAAGAAACACCATATATTTT. This codes for CASSQESGLRNTIYF.

The chain employs TRBV7-9 and TRBJ1-3; D may be TRBD1 (6 bases). Germline lookup yields CDR1 SEHNR and CDR2 FQNEAQ (reference sequence). V was trimmed by 9 bases and J by 0 bases, leaving 15 bases between them. This CDR3 is built from 15 residues. CDR3 region: CARSGTTSSGNTIYF. CDR3 nucleotide sequence: TGTGCCAGGTCCGGGACAACCAGCTCTGGAAACACCATATATTTT.

CDR3 bases: TGTGCCAGCAGTGAGGACATTAATGAAAAACTGTTTTTT. It is translated as CASSEDINEKLFF. The genes are TRBV6-5 and TRBJ1-4, with TRBD1 as a possible D gene (5 bases). Germline CDR1 and CDR2: MNHEY and SVGAGI. The V end lost 5 bases, the J end lost 4 bases, and 8 bases lay between the germline ends. The CDR3 covers 13 residues.

This chain connects TRBV10-3 to TRBJ2-3, with 10 positions matching TRBD2. The CDR3 runs to 15 residues. Germline CDR1 reads ENHRY; CDR2 reads SYGVKD. The V gene end was trimmed by 7 bases and the J gene end by 3 bases; junction bases not matched to a gene: 7. The CDR3 DNA follows: TGTGCCATCACGGCTAGCGGGAGCCCTACAGATACGCAGTATTTT. This codes for CAITASGSPTDTQYF.

V and J are TRBV10-3 and TRBJ2-7; weak D call: TRBD1 (5 bases). Trimming cost V 10 bases and J 2 bases, with 15 bases left between them. CDR1 ENHRY and CDR2 SYGVKD come from the germline V gene. The CDR3 is 13 amino acids. The CDR3 bases are TGTGCCACGCAGATACAGGAGCCCTACGAGCAGTACTTC. It codes for CATQIQEPYEQYF.

The gene calls are TRBV9 and TRBJ2-3; D gene unclear. Germline V gives CDR1 SGDLS, CDR2 YYNGEE. With 2 bases removed from V and 4 bases from J, the gap between germline ends came to 5 bases. This CDR3 is built from 12 residues. The CDR3 reads CASSVQADTQYF. CDR3 nucleotides: TGTGCCAGCAGCGTCCAGGCAGATACGCAGTATTTT.

CDR3 sequence: CASSTQGMRTEAFF. CDR3 nucleotide sequence: TGTGCCAGCAGTACACAGGGTATGAGGACTGAAGCTTTCTTT. This chain joins TRBV27 and TRBJ1-1; D is possibly TRBD1 (6 bases). The CDR3 runs to 14 residues. Trimming removed 5 bases at V and 5 bases at J, with 15 bases between. CDR1 and CDR2 (germline): MNHEY, SMNVEV (reference sequence).

This clone showed up just a few times. The chain employs TRBV6-1 and TRBJ1-1, with 8 bases aligning to TRBD1. CDR1 and CDR2 (germline): MNHNS, SASEGT. The CDR3 is 15 amino acids. V lost 0 bases to trimming and J lost 5 bases; unmatched junction nucleotides: 5. CDR3 in DNA: TGTGCCAGCAGTGAAGCGTCCAGGGGGCAGACTGAAGCTTTCTTT. It specifies CASSEASRGQTEAFF.

The V gene is TRBV19, the J gene TRBJ1-2; D is undetermined. Trimming took off 0 bases at V and 8 bases at J, with 7 bases between the two ends. Per the germline V gene, CDR1 is LNHDA and CDR2 is SQIVND (reference sequence). The CDR3 has 12 amino acids. CDR3 DNA: TGTGCCAGTAGTATAGACGCTACGGGCTACACCTTC. Protein: CASSIDATGYTF.

This chain joins TRBV27 and TRBJ2-1; D is possibly TRBD2 (5 bases). In germline, CDR1 is MNHEY, CDR2 SMNVEV (reference sequence). CDR3 length equals 14 residues. The V gene lost 3 bases and the J gene lost 4 bases, with 10 bases spanning the gap. The CDR3 sequence: CASSFSSGYNEQFF. CDR3 DNA sequence: TGTGCCAGCAGTTTTTCTTCGGGATACAATGAGCAGTTCTTC.

The chain couples TRBV27 to TRBJ2-5; D gene unclear. This CDR3 has 12 amino acids. Trimming took 5 bases from V and 7 from J, leaving 11 bases between them. Germline loops: CDR1 MNHEY, CDR2 SMNVEV (reference sequence). CDR3 coding DNA: TGTGCCAGCAGTCCACCCTCCAGGACCCAGTACTTC. Protein product: CASSPPSRTQYF.

The J gene is TRBJ2-7, the V gene TRBV5-6; 8 bases map to TRBD2. This CDR3 comprises 14 residues. The germline gives CDR1 SGHDT, CDR2 YYEEEE. Trimming removed 4 bases from V and 5 bases from J; junction bases left unmatched: 8. The CDR3 region is CASSATSGGHEQYF. The CDR3 DNA is TGTGCCAGCAGCGCTACTAGCGGAGGCCACGAGCAGTACTTC.

This chain joins TRBV7-9 and TRBJ2-7; the match to TRBD2 covers 8 bases. Germline V gene sequence: CDR1 SEHNR, CDR2 FQNEAQ (reference sequence). This CDR3 is 14 amino acids long. V lost 1 base and J lost 6; bases outside the gene matches: 5. In DNA, the CDR3 is TGTGCCAGCAGCTTAGAAGCGGGAGTAATCGAGCAGTACTTC. Its protein is CASSLEAGVIEQYF.

The genes are TRBV25-1 and TRBJ1-2; 9 nucleotides align to TRBD1. The CDR3 consists of 16 residues. The germline V gene encodes CDR1 MGHDK and CDR2 SYGVNS. V was clipped by 1 base and J by 0 bases; unmatched bases: 3. CDR3 protein: CASSESGTGTNYGYTF. The CDR3 nucleotides are TGTGCCAGCAGTGAATCCGGGACAGGGACTAACTATGGCTACACCTTC.

V is TRBV7-9 and J is TRBJ2-3; 9 bases are shared with TRBD1. The CDR3 totals 16 residues. CDR1 SEHNR and CDR2 FQNEAQ come from the germline V gene (reference sequence). V lost 4 bases to trimming and J lost 4 bases; unmatched junction nucleotides: 9. CDR3 sequence: CASSSRQGDYSDTQYF. The CDR3 coding sequence is TGTGCCAGCAGCTCGCGACAGGGGGATTATTCAGATACGCAGTATTTT.

CDR3 in amino acids: CASSPPTSGGSLLEQFF. CDR3 bases: TGCGCCAGCAGCCCTCCGACTAGCGGGGGCTCCTTATTGGAGCAGTTCTTC. V usage is TRBV5-1 and J usage is TRBJ2-1; TRBD2 matches at 12 bases. CDR3 length: 17 residues. The germline CDR1 and CDR2 sequences are SGHRS and YFSETQ. V lost 4 bases and J lost 10; bases outside the gene matches: 15.